The entry below describes one TCR beta chain. The antigen remains unidentified. With survey level as its setting, the immunoSEQ assay was v3.0. Some clones are missing from TCRdb's copy, which holds only in-frame ones; the method was immunoSEQ multiplex PCR. The sample lists some 27,000 clones; about 85% were seen once. This record belongs to a study of long-term antiretroviral therapy in people with HIV. Study-wide results and caveats: Clonal expansions arising prior to ART prevailed in the repertoire at every time point. Even long-term ART left TRB diversity below transplant donor controls, despite gains.

In each sample, about 0.9-10 million cryopreserved PBMC were present before DNA extraction. The clonotype comes from a middle-aged man with HIV. This sample comprised unsorted PBMCs, obtained 4.8 to 5 years after starting antiretroviral therapy.

The CDR3 nucleotides are TGTGCCAGCAGCTTAACAGGGATGGTCTACGAGCAGTACTTC. As protein: CASSLTGMVYEQYF. The chain uses TRBV5-6 and TRBJ2-7; TRBD1 is a possible D gene (6 bases). Germline V lookup: CDR1 SGHDT, CDR2 YYEEEE. Trimming removed 2 bases at V and 3 bases at J, with 12 bases between. This CDR3 comprises 14 residues.